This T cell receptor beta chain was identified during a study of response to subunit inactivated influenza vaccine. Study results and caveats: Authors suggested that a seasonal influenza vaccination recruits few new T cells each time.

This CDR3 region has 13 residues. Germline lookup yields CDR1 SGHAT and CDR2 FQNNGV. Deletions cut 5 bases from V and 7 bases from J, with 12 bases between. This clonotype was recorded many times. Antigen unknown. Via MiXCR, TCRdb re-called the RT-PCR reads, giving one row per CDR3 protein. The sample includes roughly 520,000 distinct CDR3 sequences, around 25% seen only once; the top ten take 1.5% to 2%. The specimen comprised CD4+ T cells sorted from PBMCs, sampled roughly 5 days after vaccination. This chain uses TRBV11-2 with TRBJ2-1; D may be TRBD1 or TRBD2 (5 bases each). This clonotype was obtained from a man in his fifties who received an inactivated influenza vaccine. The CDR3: CASSPGTRNEQFF. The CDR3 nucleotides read TGTGCCAGCAGCCCGGGGACGCGGAATGAGCAGTTCTTC.